This T cell receptor beta chain was sequenced in a study of cytomegalovirus exposure and HLA in healthy donors. Across the whole study: The use of the same platform for the 130 or so validation repertoires and the approximately 670 first-cohort repertoires was reported by a later analysis.

Sequencing used immunoSEQ multiplex PCR; TCRdb keeps in-frame clones, though not all of them. This table holds around 91,000 clones, approximately 94% found once. Trimming cost V 3 bases and J 5 bases, with 13 bases left between them. This CDR3 is 14 amino acids long. The germline V gene has CDR1 MGHDK and CDR2 SYGVNS. The chain joins TRBV25-1 to TRBJ2-5; perhaps TRBD1 as D (6 bases). The receptor's source is a woman aged 25 to 39 in good health and CMV-seropositive. The sequencing input was PBMCs. As DNA, the CDR3 is TGTGCCAGCAGTGAGACAGGTATCGTGGAGACCCAGTACTTC. Translated: CASSETGIVETQYF.